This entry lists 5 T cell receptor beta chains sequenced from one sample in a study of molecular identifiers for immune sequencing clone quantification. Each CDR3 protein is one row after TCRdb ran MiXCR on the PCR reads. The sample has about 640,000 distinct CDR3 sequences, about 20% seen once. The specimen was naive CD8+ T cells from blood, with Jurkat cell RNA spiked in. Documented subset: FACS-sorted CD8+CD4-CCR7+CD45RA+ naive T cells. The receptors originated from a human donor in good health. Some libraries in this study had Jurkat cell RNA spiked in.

CDR3 sequence (DNA): TGTGCCAGCACCCTGTTGTCTAGCGGGGGACAGAATGAGCAGTTCTTC. The encoded protein is CASTLLSSGGQNEQFF. V and J are TRBV27 and TRBJ2-1; the match to TRBD2 covers 10 bases. The V gene end was trimmed by 7 bases and the J gene end by 7 bases; junction bases not matched to a gene: 13. The CDR3 is made up of 16 amino acids. The germline V gene has CDR1 MNHEY and CDR2 SMNVEV (reference sequence).

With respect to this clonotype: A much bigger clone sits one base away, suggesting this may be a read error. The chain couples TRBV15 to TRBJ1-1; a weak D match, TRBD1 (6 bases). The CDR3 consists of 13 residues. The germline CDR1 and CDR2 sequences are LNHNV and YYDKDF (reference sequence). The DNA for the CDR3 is TGTGCCGCCAGCGGGGGGGCCTACACTGAAGCTTTCTTT. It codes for CAASGGAYTEAFF. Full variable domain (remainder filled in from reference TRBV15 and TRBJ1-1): DAMVIQNPRYQVTQFGKPVTLSCSQTLNHNVMYWYQQKSSQAPKLLFHYYDKDFNNEADTPDNFQSRRPNTSFCFLDIRSPGLGDTAMYLCAASGGAYTEAFFGQGTRLTVV.

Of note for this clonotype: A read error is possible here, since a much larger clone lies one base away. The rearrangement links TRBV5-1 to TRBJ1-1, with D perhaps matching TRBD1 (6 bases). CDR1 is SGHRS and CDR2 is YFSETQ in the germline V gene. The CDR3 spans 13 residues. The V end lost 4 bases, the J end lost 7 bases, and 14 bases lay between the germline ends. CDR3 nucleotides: TGCGCCAGCAGCATGGCAGGGGCTAGTGAAGCTTTCTTT. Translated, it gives CASSMAGASEAFF.

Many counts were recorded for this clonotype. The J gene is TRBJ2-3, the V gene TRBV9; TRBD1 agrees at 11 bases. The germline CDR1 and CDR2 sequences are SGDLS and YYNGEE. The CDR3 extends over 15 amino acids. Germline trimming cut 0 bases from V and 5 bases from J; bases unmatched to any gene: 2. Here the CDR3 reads CASSVGTGGRDTQYF. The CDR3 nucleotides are TGTGCCAGCAGCGTAGGGACAGGGGGCCGAGATACGCAGTATTTT.

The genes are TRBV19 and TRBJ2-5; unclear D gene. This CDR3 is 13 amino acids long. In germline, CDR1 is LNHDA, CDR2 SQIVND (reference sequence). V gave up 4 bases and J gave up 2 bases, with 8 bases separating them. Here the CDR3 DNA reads TGTGCCAGTAGTACGGCGTATCAAGAGACCCAGTACTTC. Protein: CASSTAYQETQYF.